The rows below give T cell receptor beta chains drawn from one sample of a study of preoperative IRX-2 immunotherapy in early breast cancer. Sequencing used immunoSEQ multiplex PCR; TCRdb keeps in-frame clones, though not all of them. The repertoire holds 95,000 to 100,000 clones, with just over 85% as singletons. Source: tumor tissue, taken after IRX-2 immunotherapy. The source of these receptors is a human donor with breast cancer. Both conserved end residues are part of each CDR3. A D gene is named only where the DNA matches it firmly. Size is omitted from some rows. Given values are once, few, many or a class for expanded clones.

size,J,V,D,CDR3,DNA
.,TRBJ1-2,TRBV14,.,CASSSTGPSYGYTF,TGTGCCAGCAGCTCGACGGGGCCCTCGTATGGCTACACCTTC
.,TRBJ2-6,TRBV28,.,CASSFRPGRRGSGANVLTF,TGTGCCAGCAGTTTTCGACCCGGCAGAAGAGGCTCTGGGGCCAACGTCCTGACTTTC
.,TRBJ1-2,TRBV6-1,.,CASSEGVKYGYTF,TGTGCCAGCAGTGAAGGGGTAAAATATGGCTACACCTTC
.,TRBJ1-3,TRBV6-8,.,CASSTQGYSGNTIYF,TGTGCCAGCAGCACGCAGGGATACTCTGGAAACACCATATATTTT
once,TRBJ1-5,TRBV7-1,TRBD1,CASSLEYRRTGRDQPQHF,TGTGCCAGCAGCTTAGAATATCGACGGACAGGGAGGGATCAGCCCCAGCATTTT
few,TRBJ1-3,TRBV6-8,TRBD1,CASSEQGTNTIYF,TGTGCCAGCAGCGAACAGGGGACGAACACCATATATTTT
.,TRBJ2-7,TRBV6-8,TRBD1,CASSRMTGAEQYF,TGTGCCAGCAGTCGAATGACAGGGGCCGAGCAGTACTTC
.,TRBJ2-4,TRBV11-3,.,CASSPFWLAKNIQYF,TGTGCCAGCAGCCCCTTCTGGCTAGCCAAAAACATTCAGTACTTC
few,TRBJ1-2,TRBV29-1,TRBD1,CSAEGTEANYGYTF,TGCAGCGCCGAGGGGACAGAAGCTAACTATGGCTACACCTTC
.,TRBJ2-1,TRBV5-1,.,CASKLGGSYNEQFF,TGCGCCAGTAAGTTAGGGGGCTCCTACAATGAGCAGTTCTTC
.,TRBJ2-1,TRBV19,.,CASSIARDSYNEQFF,TGTGCCAGTAGTATTGCCCGCGACTCCTACAATGAGCAGTTCTTC
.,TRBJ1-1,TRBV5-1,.,CASSQTRQLTNTEAFF,TGCGCCAGCAGCCAAACTAGACAGCTAACGAACACTGAAGCTTTCTTT
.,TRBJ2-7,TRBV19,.,CASSKDRDYEQYF,TGTGCCAGTAGTAAGGACAGAGACTACGAGCAGTACTTC
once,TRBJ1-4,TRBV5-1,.,CASSFRTASTNEKLFF,TGCGCCAGCAGCTTTAGGACAGCGTCAACTAATGAAAAACTGTTTTTT
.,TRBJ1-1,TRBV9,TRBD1,CASSFGDRNTEAFF,TGTGCCAGCAGCTTCGGGGACAGGAACACTGAAGCTTTCTTT
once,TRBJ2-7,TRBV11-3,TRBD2,CASSTLGLAGGKAQYF,TGTGCCAGCAGCACACTGGGACTAGCGGGGGGTAAGGCGCAGTACTTC
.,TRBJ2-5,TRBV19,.,CASSIGLRQETQYF,TGTGCCAGTAGTATCGGGTTAAGGCAAGAGACCCAGTACTTC
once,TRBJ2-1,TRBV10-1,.,CASSDSPANEQFF,TGCGCCAGCAGTGACTCCCCAGCCAATGAGCAGTTCTTC
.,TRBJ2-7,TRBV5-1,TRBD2,CASSETSGSSEQYF,TGCGCCAGCAGCGAGACTAGCGGGAGTTCCGAGCAGTACTTC
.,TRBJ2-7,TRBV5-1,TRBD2,CASSALAGGPYEQYF,TGCGCCAGCAGCGCCCTAGCGGGGGGCCCCTACGAGCAGTACTTC
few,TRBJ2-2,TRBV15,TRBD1,CATSNRTGAITGELFF,TGTGCCACCAGCAACAGAACAGGGGCTATCACCGGGGAGCTGTTTTTT
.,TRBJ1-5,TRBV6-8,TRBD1,CASSYGDSQPQHF,TGTGCCAGCAGTTACGGGGACAGTCAGCCCCAGCATTTT
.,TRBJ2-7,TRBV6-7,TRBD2,CASRRRGEAQYF,TGTGCCAGCAGACGACGGGGGGAGGCGCAGTACTTC
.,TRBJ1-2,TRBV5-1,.,CASSFNPGDEWGYTF,TGCGCCAGCAGCTTTAATCCGGGCGACGAATGGGGCTACACCTTC
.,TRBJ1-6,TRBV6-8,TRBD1,CAITRDRDNSPLHF,TGTGCCATCACCCGGGACAGAGATAATTCACCCCTCCACTTT
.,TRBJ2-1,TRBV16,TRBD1,CASSRRTGVNNEQFF,TGTGCCAGCAGCCGACGGACAGGGGTGAACAATGAGCAGTTCTTC
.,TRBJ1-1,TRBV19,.,CASSHRGLNTEAFF,TGTGCCAGTAGCCACCGGGGACTGAACACTGAAGCTTTCTTT
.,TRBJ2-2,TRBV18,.,CASSLNTEELFF,TGTGCCAGCTCTCTGAACACCGAGGAGCTGTTTTTT
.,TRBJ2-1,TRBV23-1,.,CASSQDLASSYNEQFF,TGCGCCAGCAGCCAAGACTTGGCGAGCTCCTACAATGAGCAGTTCTTC
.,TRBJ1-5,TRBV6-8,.,CASSYSGGDQPQHF,TGTGCCAGCAGTTACTCTGGCGGAGATCAGCCCCAGCATTTT
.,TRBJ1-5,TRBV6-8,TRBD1,CASSRGTGGNQPQHF,TGTGCCAGCAGTCGGGGAACAGGGGGCAATCAGCCCCAGCATTTT
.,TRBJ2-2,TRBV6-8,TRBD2,CASLGTSGNTGELFF,TGTGCCAGCTTAGGGACTAGCGGGAACACCGGGGAGCTGTTTTTT
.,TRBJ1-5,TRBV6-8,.,CASSPSWGRDQPQHF,TGTGCCAGCAGTCCCTCCTGGGGCAGGGATCAGCCCCAGCATTTT
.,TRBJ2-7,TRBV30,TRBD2,CAWSQTSGMYEQYF,TGTGCCTGGAGTCAGACTAGCGGGATGTACGAGCAGTACTTC
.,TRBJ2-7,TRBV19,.,CASSIDQTGRTYEQYF,TGTGCCAGTAGTATAGATCAAACAGGCCGAACCTACGAGCAGTACTTC
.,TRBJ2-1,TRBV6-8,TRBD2,CASSTAGDEQFF,TGTGCCAGCAGTACTGCGGGAGATGAGCAGTTCTTC
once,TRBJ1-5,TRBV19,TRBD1,CASSTHRGDQPQHF,TGTGCCAGTAGTACCCACAGGGGGGATCAGCCCCAGCATTTT
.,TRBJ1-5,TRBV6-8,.,CASSKKYINSNQPQHF,TGTGCCAGCAGCAAGAAGTACATTAATAGCAATCAGCCCCAGCATTTT
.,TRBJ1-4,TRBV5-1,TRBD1,CASSLATGGDEKLFF,TGCGCCAGCAGCTTGGCTACAGGGGGGGACGAAAAACTGTTTTTT
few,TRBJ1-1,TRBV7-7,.,CASSLGTVNTEAFF,TGTGCCAGCAGCTTAGGGACAGTAAACACTGAAGCTTTCTTT
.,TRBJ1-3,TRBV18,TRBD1,CASQQGTGNTIYF,TGTGCCAGCCAACAGGGGACTGGGAACACCATATATTTT
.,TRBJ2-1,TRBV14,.,CASSRNMAYDEQFF,TGTGCCAGCAGCCGAAACATGGCTTACGATGAGCAGTTCTTC
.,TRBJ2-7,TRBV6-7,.,CASSYRPGEQYF,TGTGCCAGCAGTTACAGGCCCGGGGAGCAGTACTTC
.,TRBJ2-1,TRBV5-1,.,CASSLEGGSTPAAYNEQFF,TGCGCCAGCAGCTTGGAGGGCGGGTCCACCCCAGCAGCGTACAATGAGCAGTTCTTC
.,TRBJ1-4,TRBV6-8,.,CTSSYGDEKLFF,TGTACCAGCAGTTACGGGGATGAAAAACTGTTTTTT
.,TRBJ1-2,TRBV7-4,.,CASSLVPGLPTYGYTF,TGTGCCAGCAGCTTAGTTCCGGGATTACCGACTTATGGCTACACCTTC
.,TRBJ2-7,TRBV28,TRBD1,CASSGTGAEQYF,TGTGCCAGCAGCGGAACAGGGGCCGAGCAGTACTTC
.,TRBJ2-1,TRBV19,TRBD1,CASSIDTGGTYNEQFF,TGTGCCAGTAGTATAGATACAGGGGGGACTTACAATGAGCAGTTCTTC
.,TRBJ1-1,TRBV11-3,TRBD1,CASSEVGGLNTEAFF,TGTGCCAGCAGCGAGGTAGGGGGCTTGAACACTGAAGCTTTCTTT
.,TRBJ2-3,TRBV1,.,CASSQDRLDTQYF,TGCGCCAGCAGCCAAGATAGGCTAGATACGCAGTATTTT
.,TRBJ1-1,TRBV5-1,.,CASSPYAGSGTEAFF,TGCGCCAGCAGCCCCTATGCCGGGTCAGGCACTGAAGCTTTCTTT
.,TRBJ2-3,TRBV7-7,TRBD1,CASSLDRGKTDTQYF,TGTGCCAGCAGCTTAGACAGGGGGAAGACAGATACGCAGTATTTT
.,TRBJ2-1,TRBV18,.,CASSLRDFSYNEQFF,TGTGCCAGCTCCCTCCGGGACTTCTCTTACAATGAGCAGTTCTTC
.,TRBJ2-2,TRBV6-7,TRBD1,CASSYIRTGGGTGELFF,TGTGCCAGCAGTTACATTCGGACAGGGGGAGGGACCGGGGAGCTGTTTTTT
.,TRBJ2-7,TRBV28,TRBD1,CASSPSGTGLSYEQYF,TGTGCCAGCAGTCCATCCGGGACAGGGCTCTCCTACGAGCAGTACTTC
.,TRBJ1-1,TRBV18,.,CASSPISFGNTEAFF,TGTGCCAGCTCACCGATCAGTTTTGGGAACACTGAAGCTTTCTTT
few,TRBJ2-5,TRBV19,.,CASSTQETQYF,TGTGCCAGTAGTACTCAGGAGACCCAGTACTTC
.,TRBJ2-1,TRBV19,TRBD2,CASSILAGDNNEQFF,TGTGCCAGTAGCATTCTAGCGGGGGATAACAATGAGCAGTTCTTC
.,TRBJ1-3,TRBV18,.,CASSPGRLGNTIYF,TGTGCCAGCTCTCCTGGGAGGCTGGGAAACACCATATATTTT
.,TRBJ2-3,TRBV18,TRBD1,CASSPGQGLRDTQYF,TGTGCCAGCTCACCAGGACAGGGTTTACGTGATACGCAGTATTTT